This TCR beta chain was recovered during a study of T cell responses to AZD1222 COVID-19 vaccine. About this clone itself: What it binds is unknown.

Libraries were prepared by immunoSEQ multiplex PCR; TCRdb keeps only in-frame clonotypes and omits some of them. The data show about 18,000 clones, with roughly nine tenths seen just once and 8.7% held by the top ten. Trimming cost V 7 bases and J 3 bases, with 10 bases left between them. Germline CDR1 reads SNHLY; CDR2 reads FYNNEI. The CDR3 sequence is 12 residues long. Overall study findings and caveats: The study found Spike-specific TCR breadth and depth rose after two AZD1222 doses. In the spike-specific TCR repertoire, nearly half reportedly target unmutated variant regions. It was only after the peak T cell response that any repertoires were sampled.

Doses given second, at about 4 or about 12 weeks, were pooled. This chain links TRBV2 with TRBJ2-7; maybe TRBD2 (6 bases). This sequence was found in an adult who received the AZD1222 COVID-19 vaccine. Source: peripheral blood, taken 28 days after the second AZD1222 dose. The CDR3 here is CASTLANYEQYF. The CDR3 coding sequence is TGTGCCAGCACTCTAGCGAACTACGAGCAGTACTTC.